This passage covers 3 T cell receptor beta chains from one sample sequenced in a study of blood T cell repertoires in COVID-19. Some clones are missing from TCRdb's copy, which holds only in-frame ones; the method was immunoSEQ multiplex PCR. Found here are hundreds of thousands of clones, 90% of them singletons; the top ten hold 2.6%. Sequenced input: PBMCs or T cells enriched from blood (not recorded which). These receptors were collected from a man in his sixties who had recovered from COVID-19.

The CDR3 DNA reads as TGCGCCAGCAGCTCGGGGGGGACAGACCCCGGCGGCTACACCTTC. It encodes CASSSGGTDPGGYTF. This chain joins TRBV5-1 and TRBJ1-2; 7 bases map to TRBD1. J was trimmed by 8 bases and V by 3 bases; bases with no gene match: 13. The CDR3 spans 15 residues. The germline V gene has CDR1 SGHRS and CDR2 YFSETQ.

The chain carries TRBV6-1 and TRBJ2-3; 7 bases agree with TRBD1. The CDR3 length is 16 residues. Germline V gene data show CDR1 as MNHNS and CDR2 as SASEGT. Losses at the gene ends were 2 bases for V and 2 bases for J; bases not matched to a gene: 7. The CDR3 nucleotides read TGTGCCAGCAGTGAAAGACAGGGTCACACCACAGATACGCAGTATTTT. It is translated as CASSERQGHTTDTQYF.

CDR3 in DNA: TGTGCCAGCAATCCGGGACAGGGATTTTACGAGCAGTACTTC. Translated: CASNPGQGFYEQYF. The V gene is TRBV19, the J gene TRBJ2-7, with TRBD1 identical over 9 bases. CDR3 length: 14 amino acids. Germline CDR1 reads LNHDA; CDR2 reads SQIVND (reference sequence). V was pared by 9 bases and J by 4 bases, with 10 bases of the junction left unmatched.